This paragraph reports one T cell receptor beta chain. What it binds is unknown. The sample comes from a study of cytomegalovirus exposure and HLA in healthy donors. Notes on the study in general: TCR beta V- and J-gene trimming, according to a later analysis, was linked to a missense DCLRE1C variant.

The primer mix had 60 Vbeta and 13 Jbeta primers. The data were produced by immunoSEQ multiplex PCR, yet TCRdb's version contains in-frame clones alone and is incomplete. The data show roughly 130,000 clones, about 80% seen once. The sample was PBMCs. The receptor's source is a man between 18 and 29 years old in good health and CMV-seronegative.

CDR3 DNA: TGTGCCAGCAGCGTCCTCCCGACACCCTCGAGCCCCTATGGCTACACCTTC. The encoded protein is CASSVLPTPSSPYGYTF. V gene TRBV9 combines with J gene TRBJ1-2; D call uncertain. Germline assignment: CDR1 SGDLS and CDR2 YYNGEE. The CDR3 loop spans 17 amino acids. V lost 2 bases and J 4 bases, leaving 21 bases between the germline ends. Full variable domain (rest looked up from reference TRBV9 and TRBJ1-2): DSGVTQTPKHLITATGQRVTLRCSPRSGDLSVYWYQQSLDQGLQFLIQYYNGEERAKGNILERFSAQQFPDLHSELNLSSLELGDSALYFCASSVLPTPSSPYGYTFGSGTRLTVV.